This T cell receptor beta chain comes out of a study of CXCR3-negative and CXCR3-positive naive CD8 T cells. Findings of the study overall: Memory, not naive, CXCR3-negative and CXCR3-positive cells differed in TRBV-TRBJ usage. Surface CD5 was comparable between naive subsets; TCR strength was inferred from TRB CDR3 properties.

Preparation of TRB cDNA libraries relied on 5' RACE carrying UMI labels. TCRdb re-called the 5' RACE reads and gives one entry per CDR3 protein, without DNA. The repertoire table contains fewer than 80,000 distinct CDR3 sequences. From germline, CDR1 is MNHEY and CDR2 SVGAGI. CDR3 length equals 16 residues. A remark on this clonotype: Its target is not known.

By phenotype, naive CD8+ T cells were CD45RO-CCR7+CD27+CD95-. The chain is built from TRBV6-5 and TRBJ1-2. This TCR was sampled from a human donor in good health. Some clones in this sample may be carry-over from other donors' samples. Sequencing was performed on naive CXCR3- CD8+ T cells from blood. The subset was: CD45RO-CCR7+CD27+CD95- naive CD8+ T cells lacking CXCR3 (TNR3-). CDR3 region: CASSLTRLASDYGYTF.